This entry is about one TCR beta chain. The germline V gene encodes CDR1 SGHVS and CDR2 FQNEAQ. The CDR3 is made up of 15 amino acids. V lost 3 bases, J lost 8 bases, and 16 bases lay in between. Some clones are missing from TCRdb's copy, which holds only in-frame ones; the method was immunoSEQ multiplex PCR. Altogether around 11,000 clones are present, roughly 52% being singletons, with the ten largest covering 16%. The data stem from a study of sequential checkpoint blockade in melanoma. Study overall: Randomization was 1:1 between first-line nivolumab→ipilimumab and ipilimumab→nivolumab.

The treatment denotes: randomized to nivolumab then ipilimumab (arm A) or the reverse (arm B). Patients had received no earlier DNA-damaging chemotherapy. The origin of this receptor is a human donor with melanoma. Sequenced here: CD8+ T cells sorted from blood (inferred from file names), sampled from a patient given nivolumab and ipilimumab in sequence. The chain uses TRBV7-8 and TRBJ1-4; D is possibly TRBD1 (6 bases). The CDR3 reads CASSFLDRWDEKLFF. DNA for the CDR3: TGTGCCAGCAGCTTTTTAGACAGGTGGGACGAAAAACTGTTTTTT.